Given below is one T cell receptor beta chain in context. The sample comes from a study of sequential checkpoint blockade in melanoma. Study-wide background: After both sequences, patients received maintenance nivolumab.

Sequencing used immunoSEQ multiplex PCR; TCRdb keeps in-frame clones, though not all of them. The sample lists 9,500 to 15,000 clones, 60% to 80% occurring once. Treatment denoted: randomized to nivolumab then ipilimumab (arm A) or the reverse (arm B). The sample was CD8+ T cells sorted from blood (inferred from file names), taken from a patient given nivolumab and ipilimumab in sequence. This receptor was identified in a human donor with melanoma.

CDR3 DNA: TGTGCCAGCAGCTTCGGGAACCTTAGAAATGAGCAGTTCTTC. Its translation: CASSFGNLRNEQFF. This chain uses TRBV7-8 with TRBJ2-1; D may be TRBD2 (5 bases). Trimming shortened V by 3 bases and J by 7 bases, and 13 bases separated the two germline ends. CDR1 SGHVS and CDR2 FQNEAQ come from the germline V gene. The CDR3 is made up of 14 amino acids.